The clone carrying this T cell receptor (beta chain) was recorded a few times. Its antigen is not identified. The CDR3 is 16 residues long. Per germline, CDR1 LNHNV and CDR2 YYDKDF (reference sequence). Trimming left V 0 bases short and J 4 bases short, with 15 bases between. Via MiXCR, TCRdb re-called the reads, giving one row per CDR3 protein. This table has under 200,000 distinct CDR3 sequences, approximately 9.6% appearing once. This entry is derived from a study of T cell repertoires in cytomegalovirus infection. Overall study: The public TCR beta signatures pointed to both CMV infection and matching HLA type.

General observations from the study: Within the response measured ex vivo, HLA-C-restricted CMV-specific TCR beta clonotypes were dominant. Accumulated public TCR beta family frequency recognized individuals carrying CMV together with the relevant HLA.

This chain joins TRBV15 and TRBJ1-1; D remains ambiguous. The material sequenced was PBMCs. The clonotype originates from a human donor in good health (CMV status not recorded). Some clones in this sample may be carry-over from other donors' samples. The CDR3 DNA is TGTGCCACCAGCAGAGATCTGGGAGGGAAGGGCACTGAAGCTTTCTTT. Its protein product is CATSRDLGGKGTEAFF. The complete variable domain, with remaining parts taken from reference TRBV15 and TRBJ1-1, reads DAMVIQNPRYQVTQFGKPVTLSCSQTLNHNVMYWYQQKSSQAPKLLFHYYDKDFNNEADTPDNFQSRRPNTSFCFLDIRSPGLGDTAMYLCATSRDLGGKGTEAFFGQGTRLTVV.